The TCR beta chain under discussion was sequenced for a study of graft-versus-host responses after intestinal transplantation. Study-wide context: Every recipient had anti-thymocyte globulin induction and approximately three years of tacrolimus plus steroids.

The study, taken as a whole, reports: Peak circulating GvH clone levels tracked with early post-transplant HvG declines. When patients had graft-donor T cell macrochimerism, their allografts held high graft-versus-host to host-versus-graft clonal ratios. In recipient marrow, GvH clones were found, and some appeared first in ileum or blood.

The CDR3 spans 13 residues. With 6 bases removed from V and 7 bases from J, the gap between germline ends came to 13 bases. The V gene's germline CDR1 is SNHLY and CDR2 FYNNEI. Clones were read by immunoSEQ multiplex PCR, and TCRdb kept only the in-frame ones, dropping some. This sample has about 98,000 clones, with more than 75% found just once. Details on this clone: What it binds is unknown.

V gene TRBV2 combines with J gene TRBJ2-1; no definite D call. The specimen was PBMCs, collected 255 days after intestinal transplant. The receptor was isolated from a human patient who received an intestinal transplant, so some T cells may come from the graft donor. The CDR3 is CASRPIGLNEQFF. The CDR3 DNA sequence: TGTGCCAGCAGGCCCATTGGGTTGAATGAGCAGTTCTTC.